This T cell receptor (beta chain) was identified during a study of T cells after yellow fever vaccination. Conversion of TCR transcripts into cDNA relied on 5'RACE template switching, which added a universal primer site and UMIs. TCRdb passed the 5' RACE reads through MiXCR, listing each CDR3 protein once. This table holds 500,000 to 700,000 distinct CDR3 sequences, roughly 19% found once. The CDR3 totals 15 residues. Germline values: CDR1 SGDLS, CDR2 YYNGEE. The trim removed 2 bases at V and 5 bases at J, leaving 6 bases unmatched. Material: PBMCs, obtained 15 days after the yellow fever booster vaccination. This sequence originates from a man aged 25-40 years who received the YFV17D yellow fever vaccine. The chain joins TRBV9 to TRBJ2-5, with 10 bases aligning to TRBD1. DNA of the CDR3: TGTGCCAGCAGCGTCCGGGACAGGGGCGGGGAGACCCAGTACTTC. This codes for CASSVRDRGGETQYF.